Listed below are T cell receptor beta chains from one sample, sequenced in a study of blood T cell repertoires in COVID-19. Method: immunoSEQ multiplex PCR; TCRdb's copy keeps in-frame clones and lacks some. Of 250,000 to 300,000 clones listed, approximately 90% are singletons. The material sequenced was peripheral blood. Receptor source: a woman between 50 and 59 years old with COVID-19, enrolled during active disease. CDR3s include the opening cysteine and the closing phenylalanine or tryptophan. D genes are given only for firm matches. Size is stated for part of the rows, as once, few or many counts, or as a class when the clone is expanded.

v_call,d_call,cdr3_length,clone_size,j_call,cdr3_nt,cdr3_aa
TRBV19,NA,13,few,TRBJ1-1,TGTGCCAGTAATCCTCAGGGTTCCACTGAAGCTTTCTTT,CASNPQGSTEAFF
TRBV9,NA,16,NA,TRBJ2-2,TGTGCCAGCAGCGTAGACCCCACTACGAACACCGGGGAGCTGTTTTTT,CASSVDPTTNTGELFF
TRBV2,TRBD2,16,NA,TRBJ2-2,TGTGCCAGCAGGCGGGAGGGAATAGTGAACACCGGGGAGCTGTTTTTT,CASRREGIVNTGELFF
TRBV7-2,NA,18,NA,TRBJ1-5,TGTGCCAGCAGCTTAGACAGGTACCCAGGGGCCCAGTATCAGCCCCAGCATTTT,CASSLDRYPGAQYQPQHF
TRBV11-2,NA,14,NA,TRBJ1-2,TGTGCCAGCAGCCTCCCGGTTACTAACTATGGCTACACCTTC,CASSLPVTNYGYTF
TRBV3-1/TRBV3-2,TRBD2,18,NA,TRBJ2-1,TGTGCCAGCAGTCATGTAGCGGGAGGCGACTTTCAATACAATGAGCAGTTCTTC,CASSHVAGGDFQYNEQFF
TRBV11-2,NA,15,NA,TRBJ1-1,TGTGCCAGCAGCTTCCAGACATTCATGAACACTGAAGCTTTCTTT,CASSFQTFMNTEAFF
TRBV5-5,TRBD1,15,NA,TRBJ1-2,TGTGCCAGCAGCTTGAGGGGGCAGGGTGACTATGGCTACACCTTC,CASSLRGQGDYGYTF
TRBV11-3,NA,13,NA,TRBJ1-4,TGTGCCAGCAGCTTGGGGGCGCGTGAAAAACTGTTTTTT,CASSLGAREKLFF
TRBV19,NA,16,NA,TRBJ1-2,TGTGCCAGTAGTATGACTAGGGGCCCCGCTAACTATGGCTACACCTTC,CASSMTRGPANYGYTF
TRBV4-1,TRBD1,16,few,TRBJ1-4,TGCGCCAGCAGCCGGATGACTGGACAGGGGGACGAAAAACTGTTTTTT,CASSRMTGQGDEKLFF
TRBV7-9,NA,13,NA,TRBJ2-7,TGTGCCAGCAGTCAGACACAGGGTTACGAGCAGTACTTC,CASSQTQGYEQYF
TRBV7-3,TRBD2,16,NA,TRBJ2-5,TGTGCCAGCAGCTCGACTAGCGGGAGTACCGTCGAGACCCAGTACTTC,CASSSTSGSTVETQYF
TRBV9,NA,13,NA,TRBJ1-1,TGTGCCAGCAGCACGGGGACTTCCGTTGAAGCTTTCTTT,CASSTGTSVEAFF
TRBV28,TRBD2,19,NA,TRBJ2-2,TGTGCCAGCAGTCCCCGCGGACTAGCGGGAGGTGTGAACACCGGGGAGCTGTTTTTT,CASSPRGLAGGVNTGELFF
TRBV19,TRBD1,15,NA,TRBJ2-7,TGTGCCAGTAGTCTTCCCGGGACAGGGAGGCTCGAGCAGTACTTC,CASSLPGTGRLEQYF
TRBV5-1,TRBD2,12,NA,TRBJ2-1,TGCGCCAGCACCCGGACTAGCGATGAGCAGTTCTTC,CASTRTSDEQFF
TRBV6-5,TRBD1,14,NA,TRBJ1-2,TGTGCCAGCAGTCCGGACAGGACGACCTATGGCTACACCTTC,CASSPDRTTYGYTF
TRBV30,NA,16,NA,TRBJ1-6,TGTGCCTGGAGTGTAGCGGGGGGGTTCTATAATTCACCCCTCCACTTT,CAWSVAGGFYNSPLHF
TRBV7-9,TRBD1,17,NA,TRBJ1-5,TGTGCCAGCAGCTCCTCCGGGACAGATCTTTTTAATCAGCCCCAGCATTTT,CASSSSGTDLFNQPQHF
TRBV19,NA,13,NA,TRBJ2-3,TGTGCCAGTAGTCCCCTACGGGGAGATACGCAGTATTTT,CASSPLRGDTQYF
TRBV9,TRBD2,16,NA,TRBJ2-5,TGTGCCAGCAGCTCAACGACTAGCGGGAGGGGTGAGACCCAGTACTTC,CASSSTTSGRGETQYF
TRBV11-3,TRBD1,15,NA,TRBJ2-7,TGTGCCAGCAGCTCACTAGATAGGGGACAGAAAGAGCAGTACTTC,CASSSLDRGQKEQYF
TRBV27,NA,15,NA,TRBJ1-5,TGTGCCAGCAGTTTAATCCCCAGGGGTAATCAGCCCCAGCATTTT,CASSLIPRGNQPQHF
TRBV15,NA,13,NA,TRBJ2-1,TGTGCCACCTCCCAGGGAAGCGACAATGAGCAGTTCTTC,CATSQGSDNEQFF
TRBV6-7,TRBD1,17,NA,TRBJ1-1,TGTGCCAGCAGTTTTAGTCCCCGGAAGGGGGCGACCACTGAAGCTTTCTTT,CASSFSPRKGATTEAFF
TRBV25-1,NA,13,NA,TRBJ1-3,TGTGCCAGCAGTGCCTTCTCTGGAAACACCATATATTTT,CASSAFSGNTIYF
TRBV19,TRBD1,18,NA,TRBJ1-5,TGTGCCAGTAGTATAGTAATGGGACAGCGTAATATTGATCAGCCCCAGCATTTT,CASSIVMGQRNIDQPQHF
TRBV7-8,NA,13,NA,TRBJ2-7,TGTGCCAGCAGCTACGACAGGTCCTACGAGCAGTACTTC,CASSYDRSYEQYF
TRBV29-1,NA,12,NA,TRBJ1-1,TGCAGCGTGGTGGTTTCAGACACTGAAGCTTTCTTT,CSVVVSDTEAFF
TRBV5-4,TRBD1,15,NA,TRBJ1-6,TGTGCCAGCAGCTTGGGACAGGGCCTTTTTTCACCCCTCCACTTT,CASSLGQGLFSPLHF
TRBV9,NA,15,NA,TRBJ2-3,TGTGCCAGCAGCGTAGAGGGGCGCGGCACAGATACGCAGTATTTT,CASSVEGRGTDTQYF